This T cell receptor beta chain was sequenced for a study of blood T cells in healthy people across ages. A remark on this clonotype: Its antigen is unidentified.

A second about 6 to 12 cycle PCR used barcoded and J-beta primers. MiXCR was run by TCRdb on the 5' RACE reads, yielding one entry per CDR3 protein. Altogether more than 1,000,000 distinct CDR3 sequences are present, roughly 24% being singletons, with the ten largest covering about 0.8%. The amount of total RNA extracted per sample was at least 5.5 micrograms. Germline loops: CDR1 SEHNR, CDR2 FQNEAQ (reference sequence). CDR3 length: 17 amino acids. Between the trimmed V and J ends, which lost 3 bases and 1 base, there was a span of 18 bases. Study-wide findings and caveats: Long-lived donors exceeded aged donors in naive CD4+ cells and diversity.

The same data also contributed to another study, on T cells of mothers and their children. That publication notes: Maternal samples each gave over 9.5 million TCR beta CDR3 reads, and child samples roughly 3.3 million each. Persistent microchimeric T cell clones were not found at ~100 per million sensitivity.

This clonotype was obtained from a girl aged 2-10 years in good health. The V call is TRBV7-9, the J call TRBJ1-1, with a tentative D call TRBD1 (6 bases). Sequenced input: blood. This CDR3 is CASSLDLGDTRNTEAFF. In DNA form, the CDR3 reads TGTGCCAGCAGCTTGGATTTGGGGGACACACGGAACACTGAAGCTTTCTTT.